Detailed here is one T cell receptor beta chain. Antigen: not known. The data originate from a study of graft-versus-host responses after intestinal transplantation. As for the study in general: Uniformly, recipients were administered anti-thymocyte globulin induction with subsequent tacrolimus and steroids for around 3 years. Study conclusions and caveats: Present in recipient marrow, GvH clones included some that appeared first in ileum or blood. Allografts of patients with graft-donor T cell macrochimerism showed high graft-versus-host to host-versus-graft clone ratios. Levels of circulating GvH clones at their peak were associated with early post-transplant HvG declines.

V dropped 5 bases and J dropped 4 bases, with 12 bases sitting between them. This CDR3 spans 13 amino acids. The germline V gene has CDR1 SEHNR and CDR2 FQNEAQ (reference sequence). Libraries were prepared by immunoSEQ multiplex PCR; TCRdb keeps only in-frame clonotypes and omits some of them. The sample has 50,000 to 55,000 clones, 80% to 90% seen once; the top ten hold 0.62%. The source material was unstimulated CD4+ T cells sorted from spleen or lymph node cells, sampled before transplant. This sequence originates from a human donor who was the organ donor for an intestinal transplant. The chain links TRBV7-9 to TRBJ2-7, with D possibly TRBD2 on 6 matching bases. Here the CDR3 DNA reads TGTGCCAGCAGCCCCGGGACTTATTACGAGCAGTACTTC. As protein: CASSPGTYYEQYF.